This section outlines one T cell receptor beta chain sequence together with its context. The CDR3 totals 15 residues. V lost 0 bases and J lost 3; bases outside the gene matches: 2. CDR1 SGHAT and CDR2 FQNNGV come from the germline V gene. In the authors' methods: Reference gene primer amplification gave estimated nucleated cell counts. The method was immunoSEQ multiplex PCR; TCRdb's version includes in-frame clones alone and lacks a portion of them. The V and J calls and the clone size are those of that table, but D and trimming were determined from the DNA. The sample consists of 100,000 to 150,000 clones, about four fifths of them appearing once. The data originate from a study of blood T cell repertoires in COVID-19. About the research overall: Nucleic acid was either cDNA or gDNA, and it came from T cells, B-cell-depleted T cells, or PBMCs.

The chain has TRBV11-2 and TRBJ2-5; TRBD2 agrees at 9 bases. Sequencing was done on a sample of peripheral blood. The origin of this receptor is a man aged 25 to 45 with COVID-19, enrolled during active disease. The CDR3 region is CASSLEGLAEETQYF. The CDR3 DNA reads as TGTGCCAGCAGCTTAGAGGGACTAGCCGAAGAGACCCAGTACTTC.